This T cell receptor beta chain derives from a study of cytomegalovirus exposure and HLA in healthy donors. 13 Jbeta primers and 60 Vbeta primers were used for the PCR. Method: immunoSEQ multiplex PCR; TCRdb's copy keeps in-frame clones and lacks some. The sample shows 250,000 to 350,000 clones, about 80% of them seen only once. This clone was observed a few times. The sample comprised PBMCs. This receptor was obtained from a girl aged 2 to 9 in good health and CMV-seronegative.

Here the CDR3 reads CASSLGAYEQFF. CDR3 nucleotides: TGTGCCAGCAGCTTAGGAGCGTATGAGCAGTTCTTC. This chain links TRBV13 with TRBJ2-1; D unclear. This CDR3 is built from 12 residues. Trimming removed 0 bases at V and 8 bases at J, with 5 bases between. The germline gives CDR1 PRHDT, CDR2 FYEKMQ (reference sequence).